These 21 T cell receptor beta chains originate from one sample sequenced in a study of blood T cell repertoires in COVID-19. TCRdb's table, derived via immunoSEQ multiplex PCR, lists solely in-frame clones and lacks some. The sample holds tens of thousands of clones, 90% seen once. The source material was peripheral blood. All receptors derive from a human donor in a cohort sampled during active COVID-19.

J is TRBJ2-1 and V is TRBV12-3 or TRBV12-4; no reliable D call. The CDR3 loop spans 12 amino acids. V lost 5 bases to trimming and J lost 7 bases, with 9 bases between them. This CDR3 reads CASSPLFNEQFF. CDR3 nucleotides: TGTGCCAGCAGTCCCCTGTTTAATGAGCAGTTCTTC.

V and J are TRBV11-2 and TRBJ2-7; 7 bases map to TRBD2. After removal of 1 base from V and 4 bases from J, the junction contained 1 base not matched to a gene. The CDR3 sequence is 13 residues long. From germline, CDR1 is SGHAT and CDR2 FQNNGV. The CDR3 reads CASSLGGGYEQYF. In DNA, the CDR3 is TGTGCCAGCAGCTTAGGGGGGGGTTACGAGCAGTACTTC.

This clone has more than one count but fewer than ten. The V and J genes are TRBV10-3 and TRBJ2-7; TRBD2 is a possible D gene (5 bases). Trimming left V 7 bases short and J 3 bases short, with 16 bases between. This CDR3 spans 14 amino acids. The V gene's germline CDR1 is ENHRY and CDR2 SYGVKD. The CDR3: CAIMVPEESYEQYF. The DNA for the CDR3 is TGTGCCATCATGGTGCCGGAGGAGAGCTACGAGCAGTACTTC.

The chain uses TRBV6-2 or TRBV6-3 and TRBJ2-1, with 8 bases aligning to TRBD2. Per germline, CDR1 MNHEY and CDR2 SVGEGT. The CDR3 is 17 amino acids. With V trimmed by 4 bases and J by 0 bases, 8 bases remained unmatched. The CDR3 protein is CASSFNSGNSSYNEQFF. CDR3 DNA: TGTGCCAGCAGTTTCAATAGCGGGAACAGCTCCTACAATGAGCAGTTCTTC.

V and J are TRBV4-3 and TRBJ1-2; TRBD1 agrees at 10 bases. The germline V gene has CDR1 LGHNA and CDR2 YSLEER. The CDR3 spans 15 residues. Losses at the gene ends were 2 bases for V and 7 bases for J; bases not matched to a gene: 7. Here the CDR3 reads CASSQKTGGLGGYTF. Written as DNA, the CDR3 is TGCGCCAGCAGCCAAAAGACAGGGGGCTTGGGTGGCTACACCTTC.

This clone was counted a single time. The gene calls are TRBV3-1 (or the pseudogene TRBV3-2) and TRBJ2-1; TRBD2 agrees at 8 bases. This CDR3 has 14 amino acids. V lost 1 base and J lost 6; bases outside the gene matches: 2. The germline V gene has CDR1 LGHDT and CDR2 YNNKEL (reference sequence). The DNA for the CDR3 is TGTGCCAGCAGCCAAGGGACTAGCAGCAATGAGCAGTTCTTC. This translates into CASSQGTSSNEQFF.

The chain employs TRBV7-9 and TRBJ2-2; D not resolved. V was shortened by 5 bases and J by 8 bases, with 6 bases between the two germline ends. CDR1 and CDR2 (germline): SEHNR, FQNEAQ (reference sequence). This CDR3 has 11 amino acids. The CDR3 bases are TGTGCCAGCAGCCCTTCGGGGGAGCTGTTTTTT. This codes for CASSPSGELFF.

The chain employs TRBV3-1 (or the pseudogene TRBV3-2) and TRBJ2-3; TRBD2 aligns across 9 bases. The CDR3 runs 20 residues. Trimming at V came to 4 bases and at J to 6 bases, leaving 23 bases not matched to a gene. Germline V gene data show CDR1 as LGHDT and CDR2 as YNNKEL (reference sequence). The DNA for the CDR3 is TGTGCCAGCAGCCTACGCTGGGACAGCTGGACTAGCGTAGAGTCGGATACGCAGTATTTT. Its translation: CASSLRWDSWTSVESDTQYF.

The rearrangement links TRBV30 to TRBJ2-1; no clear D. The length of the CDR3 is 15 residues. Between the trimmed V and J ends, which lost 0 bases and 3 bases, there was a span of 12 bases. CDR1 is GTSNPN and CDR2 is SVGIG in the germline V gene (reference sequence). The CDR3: CAWSVVTVIYNEQFF. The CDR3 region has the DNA TGTGCCTGGAGTGTAGTTACAGTGATCTACAATGAGCAGTTCTTC.

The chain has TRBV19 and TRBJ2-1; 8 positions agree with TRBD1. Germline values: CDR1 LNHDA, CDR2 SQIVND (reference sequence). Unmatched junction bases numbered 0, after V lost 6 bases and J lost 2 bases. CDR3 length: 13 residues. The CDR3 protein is CASRTGAYNEQFF. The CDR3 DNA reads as TGTGCCAGTAGGACAGGGGCCTACAATGAGCAGTTCTTC.

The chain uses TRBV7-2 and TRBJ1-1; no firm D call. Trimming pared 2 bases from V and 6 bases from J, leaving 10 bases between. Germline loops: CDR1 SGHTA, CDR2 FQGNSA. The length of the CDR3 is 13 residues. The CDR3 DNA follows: TGTGCCAGCAGCTTACCGAGGAAAGCTGAAGCTTTCTTT. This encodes CASSLPRKAEAFF.

The CDR3 loop reads CAISPDRAYEQYF. The CDR3 DNA reads as TGTGCCATCAGCCCTGACAGGGCCTACGAGCAGTACTTC. The gene calls are TRBV10-3 and TRBJ2-7; TRBD1 agrees at 7 bases. The trim removed 6 bases at V and 2 bases at J, leaving 4 bases unmatched. The CDR3 spans 13 residues. The germline gives CDR1 ENHRY, CDR2 SYGVKD.

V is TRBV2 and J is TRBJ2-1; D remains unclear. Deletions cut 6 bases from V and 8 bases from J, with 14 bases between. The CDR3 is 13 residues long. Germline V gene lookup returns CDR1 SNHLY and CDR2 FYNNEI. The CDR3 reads CASRPTYRDEQFF. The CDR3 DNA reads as TGTGCCAGCAGACCTACCTACCGGGATGAGCAGTTCTTC.

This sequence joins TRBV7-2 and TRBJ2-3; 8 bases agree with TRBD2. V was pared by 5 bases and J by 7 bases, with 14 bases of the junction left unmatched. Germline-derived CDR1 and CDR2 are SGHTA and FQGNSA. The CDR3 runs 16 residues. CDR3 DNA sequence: TGTGCCAGCAGCCACTCGGGGGGGCCTCGTTTCAATACGCAGTATTTT. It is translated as CASSHSGGPRFNTQYF.

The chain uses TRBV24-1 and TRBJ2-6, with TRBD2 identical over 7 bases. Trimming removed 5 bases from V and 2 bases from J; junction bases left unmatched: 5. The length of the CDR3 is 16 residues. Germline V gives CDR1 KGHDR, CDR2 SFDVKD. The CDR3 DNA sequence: TGTGCCACCAGTGGCGGGGGAACAGCTGGGGCCAACGTCCTGACTTTC. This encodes CATSGGGTAGANVLTF.

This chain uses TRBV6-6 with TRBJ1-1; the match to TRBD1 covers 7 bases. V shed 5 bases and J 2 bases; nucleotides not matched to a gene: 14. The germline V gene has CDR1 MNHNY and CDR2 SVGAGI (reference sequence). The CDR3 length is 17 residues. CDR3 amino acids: CASSPGTVKSSNTEAFF. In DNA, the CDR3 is TGTGCCAGCAGTCCCGGGACAGTAAAGTCCTCTAACACTGAAGCTTTCTTT.

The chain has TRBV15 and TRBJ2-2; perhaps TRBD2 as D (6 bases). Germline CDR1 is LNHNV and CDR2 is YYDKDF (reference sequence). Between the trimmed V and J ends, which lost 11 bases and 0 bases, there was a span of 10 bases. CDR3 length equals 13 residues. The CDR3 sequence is CAVGTSNTGELFF. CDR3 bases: TGTGCCGTCGGGACTTCGAACACCGGGGAGCTGTTTTTT.

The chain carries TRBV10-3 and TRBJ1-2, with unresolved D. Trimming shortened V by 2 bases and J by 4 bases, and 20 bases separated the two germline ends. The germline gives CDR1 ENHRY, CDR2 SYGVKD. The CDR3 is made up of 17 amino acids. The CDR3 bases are TGTGCCATCAGTGAGACCAAGGCCTCTTCAGGCCCCTATGGCTACACCTTC. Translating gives CAISETKASSGPYGYTF.

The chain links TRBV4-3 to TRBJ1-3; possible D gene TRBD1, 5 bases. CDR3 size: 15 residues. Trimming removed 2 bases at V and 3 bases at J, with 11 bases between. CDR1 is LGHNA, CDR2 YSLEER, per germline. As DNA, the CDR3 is TGCGCCAGCAGCCAAATTAGGGGTGGTGGAAACACCATATATTTT. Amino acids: CASSQIRGGGNTIYF.

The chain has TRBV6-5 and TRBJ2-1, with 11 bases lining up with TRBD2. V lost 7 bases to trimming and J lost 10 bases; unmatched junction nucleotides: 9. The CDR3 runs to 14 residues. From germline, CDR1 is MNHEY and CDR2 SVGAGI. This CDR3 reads CASKLGLAGREQFF. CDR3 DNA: TGTGCCAGCAAGCTCGGACTAGCGGGTCGCGAGCAGTTCTTC.

CDR3 sequence: CASSTGPGGVGYTF. The CDR3 DNA reads as TGTGCCAGTAGTACCGGCCCCGGGGGAGTTGGCTACACCTTC. The rearrangement links TRBV19 to TRBJ1-2; D may be TRBD1 (5 bases). Trimming cost V 4 bases and J 7 bases, with 16 bases left between them. The CDR3 totals 14 residues. Germline CDR1 reads LNHDA; CDR2 reads SQIVND (reference sequence).